These T cell receptor beta chains were read from a single sample in a study of OX40 agonist ivuxolimab in advanced cancers. Profiling relied on immunoSEQ multiplex PCR, and the TCRdb table lists in-frame clones only, not all of them. This repertoire shows tens of thousands of clones, about 86% found once; its top ten account for 0.8% to 1%. The specimen was CD4+ or CD8+ T cells sorted from blood, collected in a trial of the OX40 agonist ivuxolimab. These receptors came from an adult with an advanced solid tumor such as melanoma, head and neck, liver or kidney cancer. The CDR3 runs from the conserved cysteine through the conserved F or W. D genes are given only for firm matches. Clone size, where shown, is once, few, many, or a class for clones that have expanded.

>TRBJ1-2|.|.|TRBV6-1
TGTGCCAGCAGTGAAGTTTTATTGCAGGGCTATGGCTACACCTTC
CASSEVLLQGYGYTF
>TRBJ1-2|TRBD1|once|TRBV5-1
TGCGCCAGCAGCTTGGCTTCAGGGGGTTATGGCTACACCTTC
CASSLASGGYGYTF
>TRBJ1-2|.|.|TRBV20-1
TGCAGTGCTTGGGGCGACTATGGCTACACCTTC
CSAWGDYGYTF
>TRBJ1-1|TRBD1|.|TRBV18
TGTGCCAGCTCACGTCAGGGGGCCGGGATGAACACTGAAGCTTTCTTT
CASSRQGAGMNTEAFF
>TRBJ2-5|.|many|TRBV6-5
TGTGCCAGCAGTTTAGGGGGGATACGGAACCAAGAGACCCAGTACTTC
CASSLGGIRNQETQYF
>TRBJ1-1|TRBD1|.|TRBV29-1
TGCAGCGTTAAGCTTCGGCAGGGGGGCAACACTGAAGCTTTCTTT
CSVKLRQGGNTEAFF
>TRBJ1-2|TRBD1|.|TRBV25-1
TGTGCCAGCAGTGGTGCCGGGACAGGGGCTATCGGATATGGCTACACCTTC
CASSGAGTGAIGYGYTF
>TRBJ1-1|.|once|TRBV5-1
TGCGCCAGCAGCTTGCCAGGGGCGGGAAACACTGAAGCTTTCTTT
CASSLPGAGNTEAFF
>TRBJ2-1|.|.|TRBV10-1
TGCGCCAGCAGTAGCGAGGGCTCGAACAATGAGCAGTTCTTC
CASSSEGSNNEQFF
>TRBJ2-7|.|.|TRBV27
TGTGCCAGCAGTCTCCGACAGGGAGGCGACGAGCAGTACTTC
CASSLRQGGDEQYF
>TRBJ1-3|.|few|TRBV6-1
TGTGCCAGCAGTACGGGGAACTCTGGAAACACCATATATTTT
CASSTGNSGNTIYF
>TRBJ2-7|TRBD2|.|TRBV5-6
TGTGCCAGCAGCCTGTTTAGCGGGGGGGCTTACGAGCAGTACTTC
CASSLFSGGAYEQYF
>TRBJ2-2|TRBD2|.|TRBV25-1
TGTGCCAGCAGTGACCGCCGACTAGCGGGGGGGACCGCCGGGGAGCTGTTTTTT
CASSDRRLAGGTAGELFF
>TRBJ2-1|TRBD2|.|TRBV7-9
TGTGCCAGCAGCTTAGAGGCGGGGGGGCCCAATGAGCAGTTCTTC
CASSLEAGGPNEQFF
>TRBJ1-6|.|.|TRBV4-1
TGCGCCAGCAGCCAAGAGTATGATGCACCCCTCCACTTT
CASSQEYDAPLHF
>TRBJ1-3|.|.|TRBV19
TGTGCCAGTAGATTCAGGGCCTACTCTGGAAACACCATATATTTT
CASRFRAYSGNTIYF
>TRBJ2-7|.|once|TRBV5-4
TGTGCCAGCACCATGGGACTTAACCCGTCCTACGAGCAGTACTTC
CASTMGLNPSYEQYF